Presented here are 31 T cell receptor beta chains from one specimen sequenced in a study of blood T cell repertoires in COVID-19. Clones were sequenced by immunoSEQ multiplex PCR, and TCRdb holds only the in-frame ones, with some missing. The data show 180,000 or so clones, approximately 80% seen once. Sequenced: PBMCs or T cells enriched from blood (not recorded which). The receptors shown here come from a man in his fifties or sixties who had recovered from COVID-19.

This clone was observed a few times. The J gene is TRBJ1-3, the V gene TRBV4-1; TRBD1 aligns across 8 bases. J was trimmed by 0 bases and V by 4 bases; bases with no gene match: 8. Germline V gene data show CDR1 as MGHRA and CDR2 as YSYEKL. This CDR3 has 17 residues. The CDR3 sequence: CASSRPGQASSGNTIYF. The CDR3 DNA reads TGCGCCAGCAGCCGTCCGGGACAGGCGAGCTCTGGAAACACCATATATTTT.

This clone has a handful of counts. The chain is built from TRBV6-5 and TRBJ1-1, with TRBD1 matching over 9 bases. With V trimmed by 6 bases and J by 4 bases, 3 bases remained unmatched. This CDR3 has 13 residues. Germline lookup yields CDR1 MNHEY and CDR2 SVGAGI. CDR3 in amino acids: CASRGTGITEAFF. CDR3 sequence (DNA): TGTGCCAGCAGAGGGACAGGGATCACTGAAGCTTTCTTT.

This chain joins TRBV7-8 and TRBJ1-6; a weak D match, TRBD1 (6 bases). Germline assignment: CDR1 SGHVS and CDR2 FQNEAQ. V was cut by 5 bases and J by 0 bases, with 17 bases left in between. The CDR3 contains 18 residues. CDR3 amino acids: CASSDRQVPSSYNSPLHF. CDR3 in DNA: TGTGCCAGCAGCGACCGACAGGTACCGAGCTCCTATAATTCACCCCTCCACTTT.

This clone was counted between two and nine times. The rearrangement links TRBV28 to TRBJ1-5; tentative D call: TRBD1 (6 bases). The ends were cut back, 4 bases at V and 0 bases at J, with 25 bases in the middle. The CDR3 runs to 20 residues. Germline lookup yields CDR1 MDHEN and CDR2 SYDVKM. CDR3 sequence: CASSYNPGHHALISNQPQHF. In DNA, the CDR3 is TGTGCCAGCAGTTACAACCCGGGACACCATGCGCTGATTAGCAATCAGCCCCAGCATTTT.

In this sample, this clone turned up a few times. This rearrangement joins TRBV27 to TRBJ2-5; 9 positions agree with TRBD2. Germline V gene lookup returns CDR1 MNHEY and CDR2 SMNVEV (reference sequence). The ends lost 6 bases at V and 4 bases at J; junction bases unmatched: 9. This CDR3 contains 15 residues. Written as DNA, the CDR3 is TGTGCCAGCAGACGCGCGGGAGGGGGGGGAGAGACCCAGTACTTC. It yields the protein CASRRAGGGGETQYF.

This clone was seen a handful of times. The V and J genes are TRBV7-8 and TRBJ2-2; D uncertain. The germline CDR1 and CDR2 sequences are SGHVS and FQNEAQ. The CDR3 is 17 amino acids. Between the trimmed V and J ends, which lost 2 bases and 0 bases, there was a span of 13 bases. The CDR3 DNA reads as TGTGCCAGCAGCTTATATATCGGTGAGGCGAACACCGGGGAGCTGTTTTTT. It translates to CASSLYIGEANTGELFF.

This clone was recorded only once. The J gene is TRBJ2-1, the V gene TRBV29-1, with TRBD2 matching 13 bases. V lost 5 bases, J lost 6 bases, and 7 bases stayed unmatched. Germline CDR1 reads SQVTM; CDR2 reads ANQGSEA. The CDR3 runs 15 residues. The CDR3 loop is CSVRGLAGVTNEQFF. CDR3 in DNA: TGCAGCGTTCGCGGACTAGCGGGAGTAACCAATGAGCAGTTCTTC.

The gene calls are TRBV18 and TRBJ1-1; 8 nucleotides align to TRBD1. The CDR3 consists of 15 residues. V lost 1 base, J lost 5 bases, and 6 bases stayed unmatched. CDR1 is KGHSH and CDR2 is LQKENI in the germline V gene. The CDR3, as DNA: TGTGCCAGCTCACCACTAGGCAGGGGGCAAACTGAAGCTTTCTTT. Residues: CASSPLGRGQTEAFF.

The chain employs TRBV3-1 (or the pseudogene TRBV3-2) and TRBJ2-5; 14 nucleotides align to TRBD2. The CDR3 has 14 amino acids. The V gene's germline CDR1 is LGHDT and CDR2 YNNKEL (reference sequence). With 10 bases clipped from V and 5 bases from J, the junction kept 6 bases outside the gene matches. In nucleotides, the CDR3 is TGTGCCACCCGGACTAGCGGGGGGCCGGAGACCCAGTACTTC. Translating it yields CATRTSGGPETQYF.

This clone was seen only a few times. V and J are TRBV19 and TRBJ2-3, with no clear D. The CDR3 is 15 amino acids. Trimming took off 4 bases at V and 3 bases at J, with 14 bases between the two ends. The germline CDR1 and CDR2 sequences are LNHDA and SQIVND (reference sequence). Written as DNA, the CDR3 is TGTGCCAGTAGTAAACCCCCTCCAGCGACAGATACGCAGTATTTT. This translates into CASSKPPPATDTQYF.

This clone turned up a few times. The chain combines TRBV6-4 with TRBJ2-3; 8 bases line up with TRBD2. After removal of 0 bases from V and 1 base from J, the junction contained 3 bases not matched to a gene. This CDR3 contains 16 residues. CDR1 and CDR2 from the germline V gene are MRHNA and SNTAGT. The CDR3 sequence: CASSDSPGGGTDTQYF. As DNA, the CDR3 is TGTGCCAGCAGTGACTCCCCGGGAGGGGGCACAGATACGCAGTATTTT.

V usage is TRBV29-1 and J usage is TRBJ2-3; the D gene is possibly TRBD2 (6 bases). CDR3 length: 15 residues. Per germline, CDR1 SQVTM and CDR2 ANQGSEA. V lost 1 base and J 2 bases, leaving 13 bases between the germline ends. In nucleotides, the CDR3 is TGCAGCGTTGAAGGGGATGGGGGGACCACAGATACGCAGTATTTT. Translated, it gives CSVEGDGGTTDTQYF.

This rearrangement joins TRBV5-8 to TRBJ1-2; no reliable D call. The CDR3 has 13 amino acids. V was shortened by 2 bases and J by 8 bases, with 13 bases between the two germline ends. CDR1 is SGHTS, CDR2 YDEGEE, per germline. The CDR3 region has the DNA TGTGCCAGCAGCTTTGCCCAGGTCGGAGGCTACACCTTC. This sequence encodes CASSFAQVGGYTF. Variable domain in full (rest from reference TRBV5-8 and TRBJ1-2): EAGVTQSPTHLIKTRGQQATLRCSPISGHTSVYWYQQALGLGLQFLLWYDEGEERNRGNFPPRFSGRQFPNYSSELNVNALELEDSALYLCASSFAQVGGYTFGSGTRLTVV.

This clone was found many times. The V call is TRBV27, the J call TRBJ2-7; TRBD1 agrees at 8 bases. The J segment lost 2 bases and the V segment lost 4 bases, leaving 7 bases of the junction unmatched. Germline V lookup: CDR1 MNHEY, CDR2 SMNVEV (reference sequence). This CDR3 spans 15 amino acids. The CDR3 loop reads CASSSRQGRPYEQYF. For the CDR3, the DNA is TGTGCCAGCAGTTCCCGACAGGGGCGCCCCTACGAGCAGTACTTC.

CDR3: CASSFHEGAGGEAFF. The DNA of the CDR3 is TGTGCCAGCAGTTTCCATGAGGGGGCGGGCGGAGAAGCTTTCTTT. The chain links TRBV6-5 to TRBJ1-1; TRBD1 agrees at 7 bases. Germline V gene data show CDR1 as MNHEY and CDR2 as SVGAGI. The CDR3 runs to 15 residues. V lost 4 bases to trimming and J lost 8 bases; unmatched junction nucleotides: 13.

This sequence joins TRBV4-1 and TRBJ1-4; maybe TRBD1 (6 bases). Trimming shortened V by 4 bases and J by 8 bases, and 17 bases separated the two germline ends. This CDR3 has 15 amino acids. Looked up from germline, CDR1 is MGHRA and CDR2 is YSYEKL. CDR3 nucleotides: TGCGCCAGCAGCCTACAGGGTTATGATAAGGAAAAACTGTTTTTT. Amino acid sequence: CASSLQGYDKEKLFF.

This clone appeared a single time. The chain combines TRBV28 with TRBJ2-1, with a weak D call TRBD2 (5 bases). The germline V gene encodes CDR1 MDHEN and CDR2 SYDVKM. Between the trimmed V and J ends, which lost 5 bases and 6 bases, there was a span of 8 bases. This CDR3 spans 12 amino acids. DNA of the CDR3: TGTGCCAGCAGTCTAGCTCCCAATGAGCAGTTCTTC. It is translated as CASSLAPNEQFF.

The chain uses TRBV29-1 and TRBJ2-1; 11 bases line up with TRBD2. Germline values: CDR1 SQVTM, CDR2 ANQGSEA. Trimming removed 2 bases from V and 1 base from J; junction bases left unmatched: 4. This CDR3 comprises 16 residues. CDR3 sequence (DNA): TGCAGCGTTGAAATAACTAGCGGGAGATCCTACAATGAGCAGTTCTTC. This gives the protein CSVEITSGRSYNEQFF.

The rearrangement joins TRBV28 to TRBJ2-3; D unclear. V was trimmed by 2 bases and J by 8 bases, leaving 11 bases between them. CDR1 MDHEN and CDR2 SYDVKM come from the germline V gene. The CDR3 spans 13 residues. CDR3 bases: TGTGCCAGCAGTTTAGAGGCTCCTAGTACGCAGTATTTT. Translation gives CASSLEAPSTQYF.

The sample holds a few counts of this clone. The gene calls are TRBV28 and TRBJ2-7; 7 bases align to TRBD2. The CDR3 totals 14 residues. CDR1 and CDR2 from the germline V gene are MDHEN and SYDVKM. J lost 3 bases, V lost 6 bases, and 8 bases had no gene match. The CDR3 region has the DNA TGTGCCAGCAGAATTGGCGGGGGTGACTACGAGCAGTACTTC. This encodes CASRIGGGDYEQYF.

The chain uses TRBV3-1 (or the pseudogene TRBV3-2) and TRBJ2-1, with 9 bases that match TRBD1. The CDR3 extends over 15 amino acids. The J segment lost 8 bases and the V segment lost 3 bases, leaving 8 bases of the junction unmatched. Germline CDR1 reads LGHDT; CDR2 reads YNNKEL (reference sequence). The CDR3 protein is CASSHPGQGIHEQFF. The CDR3 nucleotides are TGTGCCAGCAGCCATCCCGGACAGGGGATCCATGAGCAGTTCTTC.

V gene TRBV10-2 combines with J gene TRBJ2-6; D may be TRBD1 (5 bases). The ends were cut back, 8 bases at V and 4 bases at J, with 9 bases in the middle. The CDR3 length is 13 residues. Germline V gives CDR1 WSHSY, CDR2 SAAADI. CDR3 amino acids: CASGAGGANVLTF. CDR3 DNA: TGCGCCAGCGGGGCAGGGGGGGCCAACGTCCTGACTTTC.

A single count supports this clone. The chain uses TRBV7-2 and TRBJ1-2; D might be TRBD1 (5 bases). The V gene's germline CDR1 is SGHTA and CDR2 FQGNSA. The CDR3 is 14 residues long. Trimming left V 1 base short and J 8 bases short, with 14 bases between. The CDR3 nucleotides are TGTGCCAGCAGCTTAGGTCCGGGGGGGGACGGCTACACCTTC. This sequence encodes CASSLGPGGDGYTF. Full variable domain (remainder filled in from reference TRBV7-2 and TRBJ1-2): GAGVSQSPSNKVTEKGKDVELRCDPISGHTALYWYRQSLGQGLEFLIYFQGNSAPDKSGLPSDRFSAERTGGSVSTLTIQRTQQEDSAVYLCASSLGPGGDGYTFGSGTRLTVV.

The chain joins TRBV28 to TRBJ1-5; tentative D call: TRBD1 (6 bases). CDR1 is MDHEN, CDR2 SYDVKM, per germline. CDR3 size: 14 residues. The V end lost 4 bases, the J end lost 0 bases, and 7 bases lay between the germline ends. CDR3 loop: CASSWTVSNQPQHF. The CDR3 DNA reads TGTGCCAGCAGTTGGACAGTTAGCAATCAGCCCCAGCATTTT.

The chain's CDR3 is CASSRGLNSPLHF. In nucleotides, the CDR3 is TGTGCCAGCAGCCGGGGCCTTAATTCACCCCTCCACTTT. This sequence joins TRBV14 and TRBJ1-6, with TRBD1 as a possible D gene (5 bases). V was pared by 4 bases and J by 6 bases, with 7 bases between. Germline V CDR1 and CDR2: SGHDN, FVKESK. The CDR3 has 13 amino acids.

This chain joins TRBV18 and TRBJ2-6; 7 positions agree with TRBD1. Germline V CDR1 and CDR2: KGHSH, LQKENI. The V and J ends lost 5 bases and 1 base, in that order; junction bases with no gene match: 5. The CDR3 spans 16 residues. The CDR3 nucleotides read TGTGCCAGCTCATTTTACAGGGGTTCTGGGGCCAACGTCCTGACTTTC. It encodes CASSFYRGSGANVLTF.

The rearrangement uses TRBV28 and TRBJ2-7; 7 nucleotides match TRBD2. After removal of 3 bases from V and 6 bases from J, the junction contained 8 bases not matched to a gene. Germline-derived CDR1 and CDR2 are MDHEN and SYDVKM. The CDR3 sequence is 14 residues long. This chain's CDR3 is CASSLYGGLIEQYF. Here the CDR3 DNA reads TGTGCCAGCAGTTTGTACGGGGGGTTGATCGAGCAGTACTTC.

The rearrangement joins TRBV5-4 to TRBJ1-2, with D possibly TRBD1 on 5 matching bases. CDR1 is SGHNT, CDR2 YYREEE, per germline (reference sequence). The germline V and J ends were trimmed by 4 bases and 7 bases, with 32 bases remaining between them. CDR3 length equals 19 residues. CDR3 amino acids: CASSDRTLGIAGYGVGYTF. The CDR3 coding sequence is TGTGCCAGCAGCGATCGGACATTGGGCATAGCGGGGTATGGTGTTGGCTACACCTTC.

The V call is TRBV5-1, the J call TRBJ1-2, with D possibly TRBD1 on 5 matching bases. V lost 0 bases, J lost 3 bases, and 9 bases lay in between. Germline-derived CDR1 and CDR2 are SGHRS and YFSETQ. The length of the CDR3 is 14 residues. CDR3 in amino acids: CASSLAGRDYGYTF. CDR3 in DNA: TGCGCCAGCAGCTTGGCGGGCAGGGACTATGGCTACACCTTC.

The chain uses TRBV6-1 and TRBJ1-3; TRBD1 agrees at 7 bases. This CDR3 region has 16 residues. After removal of 2 bases from V and 1 base from J, the junction contained 5 bases not matched to a gene. Per germline, CDR1 MNHNS and CDR2 SASEGT. The CDR3, as DNA: TGTGCCAGCAGTGAACCCGGCAGGGGGTCTGGAAACACCATATATTTT. As protein: CASSEPGRGSGNTIYF.

The chain combines TRBV7-8 with TRBJ1-1, with a possible D match to TRBD1 (5 bases). Germline lookup yields CDR1 SGHVS and CDR2 FQNEAQ. Trimming left V 4 bases short and J 2 bases short, with 11 bases between. This CDR3 has 14 amino acids. This CDR3 reads CASSSTGYNTEAFF. Here the CDR3 DNA reads TGTGCCAGCAGCTCAACAGGATACAACACTGAAGCTTTCTTT.